The T cell receptor beta chain under discussion was sequenced for a study of molecular identifiers for immune sequencing clone quantification. V gave up 1 base and J gave up 4 bases, with 14 bases separating them. Per the germline V gene, CDR1 is LNHNV and CDR2 is YYDKDF (reference sequence). The CDR3 contains 16 residues. This clonotype was found many times. One entry per CDR3 protein, called by TCRdb with MiXCR from the PCR reads. This table holds a few hundred thousand distinct CDR3 sequences, roughly a quarter found once. This sequence was found in a human donor in good health. Some libraries in this study had Jurkat cell RNA spiked in. The V gene is TRBV15, the J gene TRBJ1-5; possibly TRBD1 for D (5 bases). The sequenced sample was naive CD8+ T cells from blood, with Jurkat cell RNA spiked in. Subset denoted: FACS-sorted CD8+CD4-CCR7+CD45RA+ naive T cells. CDR3 sequence: CATSRVGDRDNQPQHF. The DNA for the CDR3 is TGTGCCACCAGCAGAGTTGGGGACCGGGATAATCAGCCCCAGCATTTT.